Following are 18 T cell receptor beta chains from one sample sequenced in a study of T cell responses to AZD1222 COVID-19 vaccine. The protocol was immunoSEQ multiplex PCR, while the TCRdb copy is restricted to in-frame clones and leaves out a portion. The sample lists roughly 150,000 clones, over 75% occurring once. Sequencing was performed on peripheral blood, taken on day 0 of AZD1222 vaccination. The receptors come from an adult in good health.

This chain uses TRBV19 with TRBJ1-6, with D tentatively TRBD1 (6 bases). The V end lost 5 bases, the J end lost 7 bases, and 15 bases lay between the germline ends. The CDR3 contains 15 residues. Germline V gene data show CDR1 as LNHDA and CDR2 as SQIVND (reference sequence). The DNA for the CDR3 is TGTGCCAGTAGTGCCCGGACAGAGGGAAATTCACCCCTCCACTTT. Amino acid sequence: CASSARTEGNSPLHF.

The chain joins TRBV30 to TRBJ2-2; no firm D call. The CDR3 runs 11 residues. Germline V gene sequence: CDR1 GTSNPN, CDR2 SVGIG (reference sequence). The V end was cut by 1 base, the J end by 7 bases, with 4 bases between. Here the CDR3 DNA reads TGTGCCTGGAGTGAGTTCGGGGAGCTGTTTTTT. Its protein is CAWSEFGELFF.

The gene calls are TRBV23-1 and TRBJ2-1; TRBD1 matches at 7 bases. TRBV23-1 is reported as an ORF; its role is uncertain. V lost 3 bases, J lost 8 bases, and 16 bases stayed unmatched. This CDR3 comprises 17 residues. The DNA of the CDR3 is TGCGCCAGCAGTCATCCGTCCCGGGACAGCCTTTTGGATGAGCAGTTCTTC. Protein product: CASSHPSRDSLLDEQFF.

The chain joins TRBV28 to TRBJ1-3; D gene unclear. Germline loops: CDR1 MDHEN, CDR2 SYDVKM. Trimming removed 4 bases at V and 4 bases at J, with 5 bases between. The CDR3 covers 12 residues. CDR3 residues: CASSSGGNTIYF. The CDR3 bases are TGTGCCAGCAGTTCGGGGGGAAACACCATATATTTT.

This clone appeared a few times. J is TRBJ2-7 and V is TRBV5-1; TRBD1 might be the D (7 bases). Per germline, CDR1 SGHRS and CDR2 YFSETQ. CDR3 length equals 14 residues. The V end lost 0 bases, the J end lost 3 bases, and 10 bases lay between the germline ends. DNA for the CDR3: TGCGCCAGCAGCTTGGACAGGGGAGGCTACGAGCAGTACTTC. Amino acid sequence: CASSLDRGGYEQYF.

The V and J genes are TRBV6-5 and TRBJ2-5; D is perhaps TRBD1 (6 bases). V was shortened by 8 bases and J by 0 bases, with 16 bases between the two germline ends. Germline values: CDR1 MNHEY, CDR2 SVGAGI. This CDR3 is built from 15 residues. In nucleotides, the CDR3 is TGTGCCAGCCTCCGGGACACCCCGTACCAAGAGACCCAGTACTTC. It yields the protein CASLRDTPYQETQYF.

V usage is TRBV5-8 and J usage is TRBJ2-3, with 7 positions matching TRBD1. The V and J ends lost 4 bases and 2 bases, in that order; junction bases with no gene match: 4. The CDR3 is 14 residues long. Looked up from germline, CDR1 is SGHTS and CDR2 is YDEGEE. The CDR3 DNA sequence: TGTGCCAGCAGCAAGGGACAGAACACAGATACGCAGTATTTT. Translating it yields CASSKGQNTDTQYF.

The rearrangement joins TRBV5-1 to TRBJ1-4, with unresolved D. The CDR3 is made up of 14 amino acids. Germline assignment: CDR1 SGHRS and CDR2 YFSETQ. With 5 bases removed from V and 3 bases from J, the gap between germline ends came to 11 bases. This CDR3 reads CASRQQPSNEKLFF. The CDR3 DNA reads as TGCGCCAGCAGGCAACAGCCCTCTAATGAAAAACTGTTTTTT.

CDR3 sequence (DNA): TGTGCCAGCAGCCTACAGGCAAATACTAATGAAAAACTGTTTTTT. This encodes CASSLQANTNEKLFF. This chain links TRBV16 with TRBJ1-4, with TRBD1 as a possible D gene (5 bases). The V gene lost 4 bases and the J gene lost 2 bases, with 11 bases spanning the gap. This CDR3 has 15 residues. The germline CDR1 and CDR2 sequences are KGHSY and FQNENV.

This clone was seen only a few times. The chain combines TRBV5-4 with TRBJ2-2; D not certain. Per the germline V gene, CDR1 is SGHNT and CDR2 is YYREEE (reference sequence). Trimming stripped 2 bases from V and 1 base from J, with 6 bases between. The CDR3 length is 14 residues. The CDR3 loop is CASSLSENTGELFF. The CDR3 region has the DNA TGTGCCAGCAGCTTATCAGAGAACACCGGGGAGCTGTTTTTT.

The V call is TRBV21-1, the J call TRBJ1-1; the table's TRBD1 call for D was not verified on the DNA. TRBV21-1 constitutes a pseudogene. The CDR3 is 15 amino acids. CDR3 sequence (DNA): TGTGCCAGCAGCAAAGTTGTTCGGACACACACTGAAGCTTTCTTT. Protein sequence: CASSKVVRTHTEAFF.

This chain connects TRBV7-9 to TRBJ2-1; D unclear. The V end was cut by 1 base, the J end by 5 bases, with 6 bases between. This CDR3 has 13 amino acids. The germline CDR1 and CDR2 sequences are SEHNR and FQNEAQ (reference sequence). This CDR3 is CASSLGVDNEQFF. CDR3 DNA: TGTGCCAGCAGCTTAGGGGTGGACAATGAGCAGTTCTTC.

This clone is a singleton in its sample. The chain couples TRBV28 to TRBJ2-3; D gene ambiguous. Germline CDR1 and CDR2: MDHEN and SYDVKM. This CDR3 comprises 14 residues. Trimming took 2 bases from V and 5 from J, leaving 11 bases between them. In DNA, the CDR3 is TGTGCCAGCAGTTTAGGCGGACCTGTAGATACGCAGTATTTT. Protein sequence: CASSLGGPVDTQYF. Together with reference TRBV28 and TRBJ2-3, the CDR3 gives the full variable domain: DVKVTQSSRYLVKRTGEKVFLECVQDMDHENMFWYRQDPGLGLRLIYFSYDVKMKEKGDIPEGYSVSREKKERFSLILESASTNQTSMYLCASSLGGPVDTQYFGPGTRLTVL.

The CDR3 DNA reads TGCAGTGCACCCCGGGACACTGAGCAGTTCTTC. Its translation is CSAPRDTEQFF. J is TRBJ2-1 and V is TRBV20-1, with D possibly TRBD1 on 6 matching bases. The CDR3 runs to 11 residues. V lost 6 bases and J lost 9, with 12 bases in between. Looked up from germline, CDR1 is DFQATT and CDR2 is SNEGSKA (reference sequence).

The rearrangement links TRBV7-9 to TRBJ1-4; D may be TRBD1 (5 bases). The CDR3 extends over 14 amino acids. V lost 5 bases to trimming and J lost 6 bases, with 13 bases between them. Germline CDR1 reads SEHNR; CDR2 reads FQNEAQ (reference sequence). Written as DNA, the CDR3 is TGTGCCAGCAGCCCTCAGGGAGCGGATGAAAAACTGTTTTTT. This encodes CASSPQGADEKLFF.

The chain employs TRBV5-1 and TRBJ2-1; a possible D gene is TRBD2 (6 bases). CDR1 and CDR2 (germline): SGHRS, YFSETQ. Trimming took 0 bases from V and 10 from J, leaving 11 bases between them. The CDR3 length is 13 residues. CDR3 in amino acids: CASSLAPGLEQFF. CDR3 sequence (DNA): TGCGCCAGCAGCTTGGCGCCGGGACTCGAGCAGTTCTTC.

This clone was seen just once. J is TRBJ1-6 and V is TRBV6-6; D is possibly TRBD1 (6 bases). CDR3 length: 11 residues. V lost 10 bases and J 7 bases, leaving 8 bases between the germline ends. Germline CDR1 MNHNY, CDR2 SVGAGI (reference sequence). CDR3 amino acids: CATGVNSPLHF. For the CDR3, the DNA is TGTGCCACAGGGGTCAATTCACCCCTCCACTTT.

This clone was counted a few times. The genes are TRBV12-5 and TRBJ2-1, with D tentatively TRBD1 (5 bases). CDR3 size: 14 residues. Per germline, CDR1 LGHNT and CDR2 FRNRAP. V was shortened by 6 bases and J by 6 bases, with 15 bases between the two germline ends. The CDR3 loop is CASGGQPQGNEQFF. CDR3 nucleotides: TGTGCTAGTGGGGGCCAGCCCCAGGGCAATGAGCAGTTCTTC.